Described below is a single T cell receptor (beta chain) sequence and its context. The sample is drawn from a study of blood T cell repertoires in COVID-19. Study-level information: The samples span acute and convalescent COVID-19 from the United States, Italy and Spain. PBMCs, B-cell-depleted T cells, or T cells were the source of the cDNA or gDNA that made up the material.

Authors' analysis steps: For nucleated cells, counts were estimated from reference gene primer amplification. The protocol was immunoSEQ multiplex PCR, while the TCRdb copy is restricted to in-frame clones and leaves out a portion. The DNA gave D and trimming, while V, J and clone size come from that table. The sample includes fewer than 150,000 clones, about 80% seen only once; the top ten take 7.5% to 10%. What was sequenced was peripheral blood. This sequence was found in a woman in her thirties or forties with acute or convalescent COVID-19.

The CDR3 coding sequence is TGTGCCAGCAGCTTAGGAGGGGGCAAAAACATTCAGTACTTC. Amino acids: CASSLGGGKNIQYF. The chain has TRBV7-8 and TRBJ2-4, with D perhaps matching TRBD1 (6 bases). The length of the CDR3 is 14 residues. The germline CDR1 and CDR2 sequences are SGHVS and FQNEAQ. V lost 1 base to trimming and J lost 3 bases, with 7 bases between them.